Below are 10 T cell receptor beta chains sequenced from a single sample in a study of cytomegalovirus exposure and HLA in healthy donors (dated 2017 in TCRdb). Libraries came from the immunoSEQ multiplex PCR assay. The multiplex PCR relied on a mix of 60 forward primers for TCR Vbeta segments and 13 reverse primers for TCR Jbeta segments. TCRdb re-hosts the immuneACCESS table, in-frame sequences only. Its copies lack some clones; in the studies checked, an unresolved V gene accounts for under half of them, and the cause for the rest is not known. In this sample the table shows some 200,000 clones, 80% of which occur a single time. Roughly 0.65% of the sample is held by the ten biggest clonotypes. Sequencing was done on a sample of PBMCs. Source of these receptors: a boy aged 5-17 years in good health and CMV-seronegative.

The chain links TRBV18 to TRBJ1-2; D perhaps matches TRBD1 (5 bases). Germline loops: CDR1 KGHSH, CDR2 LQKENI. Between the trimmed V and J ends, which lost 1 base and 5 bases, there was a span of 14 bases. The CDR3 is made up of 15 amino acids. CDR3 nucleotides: TGTGCCAGCTCACCACAGCGGGACGGAACTTATGGCTACACCTTC. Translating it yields CASSPQRDGTYGYTF.

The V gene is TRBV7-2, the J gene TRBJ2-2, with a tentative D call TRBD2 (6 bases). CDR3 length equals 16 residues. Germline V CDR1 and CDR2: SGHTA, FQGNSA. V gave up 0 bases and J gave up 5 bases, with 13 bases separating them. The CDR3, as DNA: TGTGCCAGCAGCTTAGCGGGGGGTTCAAGTACCGGGGAGCTGTTTTTT. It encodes CASSLAGGSSTGELFF. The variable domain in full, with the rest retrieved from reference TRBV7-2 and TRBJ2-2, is GAGVSQSPSNKVTEKGKDVELRCDPISGHTALYWYRQSLGQGLEFLIYFQGNSAPDKSGLPSDRFSAERTGGSVSTLTIQRTQQEDSAVYLCASSLAGGSSTGELFFGEGSRLTVL.

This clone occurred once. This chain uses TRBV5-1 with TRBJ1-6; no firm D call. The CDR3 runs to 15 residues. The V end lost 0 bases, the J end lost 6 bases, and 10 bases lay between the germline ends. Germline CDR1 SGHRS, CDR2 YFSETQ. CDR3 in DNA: TGCGCCAGCAGCTTGGCCGGCGGGAGTAATTCACCCCTCCACTTT. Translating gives CASSLAGGSNSPLHF.

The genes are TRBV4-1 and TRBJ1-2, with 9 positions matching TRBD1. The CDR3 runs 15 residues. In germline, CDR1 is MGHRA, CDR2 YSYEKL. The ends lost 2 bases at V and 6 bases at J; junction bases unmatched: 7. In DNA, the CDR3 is TGCGCCAGCAGCCAACCCGGGACAGGGCTTAATGGCTACACCTTC. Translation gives CASSQPGTGLNGYTF.

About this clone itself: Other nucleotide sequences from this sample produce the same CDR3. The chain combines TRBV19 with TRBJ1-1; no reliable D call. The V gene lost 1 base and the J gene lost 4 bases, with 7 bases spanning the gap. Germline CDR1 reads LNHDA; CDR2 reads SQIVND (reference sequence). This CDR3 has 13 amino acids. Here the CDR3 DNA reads TGTGCCAGTAGTATAGGACGGGGCACTGAAGCTTTCTTT. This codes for CASSIGRGTEAFF.

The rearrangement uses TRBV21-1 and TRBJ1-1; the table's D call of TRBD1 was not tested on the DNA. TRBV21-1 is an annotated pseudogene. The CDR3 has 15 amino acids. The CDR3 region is CASRSRQEANTEAFF. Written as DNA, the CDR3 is TGTGCCAGCAGGTCCAGACAGGAGGCGAACACTGAAGCTTTCTTT.

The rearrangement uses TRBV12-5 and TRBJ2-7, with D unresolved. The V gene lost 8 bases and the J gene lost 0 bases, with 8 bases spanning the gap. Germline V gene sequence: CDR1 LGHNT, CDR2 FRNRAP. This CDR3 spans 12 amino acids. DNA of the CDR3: TGTGCTAGTATAGTAGACTCCTACGAGCAGTACTTC. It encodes CASIVDSYEQYF.

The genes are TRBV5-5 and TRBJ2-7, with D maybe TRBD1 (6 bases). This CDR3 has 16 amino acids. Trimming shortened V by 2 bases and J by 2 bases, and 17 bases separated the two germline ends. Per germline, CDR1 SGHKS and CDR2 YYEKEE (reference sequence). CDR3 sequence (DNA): TGTGCCAGCAGCTTCCGGTTCAGGGGATCGACCTACGAGCAGTACTTC. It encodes CASSFRFRGSTYEQYF. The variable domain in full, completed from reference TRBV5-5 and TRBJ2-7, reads DAGVTQSPTHLIKTRGQQVTLRCSPISGHKSVSWYQQVLGQGPQFIFQYYEKEERGRGNFPDRFSARQFPNYSSELNVNALLLGDSALYLCASSFRFRGSTYEQYFGPGTRLTVT.

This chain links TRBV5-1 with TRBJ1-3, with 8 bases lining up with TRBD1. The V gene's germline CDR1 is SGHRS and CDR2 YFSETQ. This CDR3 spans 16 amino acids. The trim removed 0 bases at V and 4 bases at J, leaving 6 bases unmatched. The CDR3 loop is CASSLDAAGGGNTIYF. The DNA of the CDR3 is TGCGCCAGCAGCTTGGACGCGGCAGGGGGCGGAAACACCATATATTTT.

CDR3 nucleotides: TGTGCCTGGAGACTAGCGGGGACTCACAATGAGCAGTTCTTC. Protein sequence: CAWRLAGTHNEQFF. The V call is TRBV30, the J call TRBJ2-1; 10 positions match TRBD2. Germline assignment: CDR1 GTSNPN and CDR2 SVGIG (reference sequence). V trimming: 3 bases; J trimming: 5 bases; junction bases outside the gene matches: 4. This CDR3 comprises 14 residues.